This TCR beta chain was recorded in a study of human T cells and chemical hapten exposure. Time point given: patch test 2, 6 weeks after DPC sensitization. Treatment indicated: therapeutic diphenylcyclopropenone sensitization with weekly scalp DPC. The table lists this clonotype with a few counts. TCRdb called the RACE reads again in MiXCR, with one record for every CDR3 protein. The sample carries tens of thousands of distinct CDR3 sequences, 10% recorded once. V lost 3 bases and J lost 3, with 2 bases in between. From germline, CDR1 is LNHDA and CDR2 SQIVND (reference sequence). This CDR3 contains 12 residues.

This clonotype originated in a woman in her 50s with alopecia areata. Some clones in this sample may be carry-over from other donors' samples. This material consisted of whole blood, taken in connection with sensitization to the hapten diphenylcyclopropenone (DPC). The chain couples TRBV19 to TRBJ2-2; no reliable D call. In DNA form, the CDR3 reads TGTGCCAGTAGTATCCACACCGGGGAGCTGTTTTTT. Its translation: CASSIHTGELFF.